The 20 T cell receptor beta chains listed next were all sequenced from one sample in a study of T-cell reconstitution after alpha-beta-depleted transplantation in children (dated by TCRdb to the mid-2010s). Receptors were amplified or captured by PCR. Reads for this sample came from an Illumina HiSeq 2500. TCR library preparation used molecular barcoding, with unique molecular identifiers applied to normalize quantification of the TCRbeta repertoire. TCRdb reran the public reads through fastp at Q25 and MiXCR, keeping productive beta chains. CDR3 protein sequences are deduplicated, and each keeps its most common genes and DNA. Across this sample there are about 980,000 distinct CDR3 sequences, with about 29% seen only once. The leading ten clones occupy more than 25% of the sample. Sample treatment or condition, as interpreted from the label and publication: allogeneic hematopoietic cell transplantation with graft depleted of TCRalphabeta T cells and CD19 B cells.

Source: PBMCs, mostly from graft donor cells, taken 360 days after TCRalphabeta/CD19-depleted stem cell transplant. The receptor set was obtained from a boy under three years old who had a stem cell transplant for SCID, so the T cells may come from the graft donor.

This clonotype was seen more than once but under ten times. The CDR3 protein is CASSLVRTEETQYF. The CDR3 DNA sequence: TGCGCCAGCAGCTTGGTTCGGACGGAAGAGACCCAGTACTTC. V is TRBV5-1 and J is TRBJ2-5; D gene uncertain. CDR3 length: 14 amino acids. V shed 0 bases and J shed 3 bases, with 9 bases lying between them. CDR1 and CDR2 from the germline V gene are SGHRS and YFSETQ.

The chain combines TRBV5-1 with TRBJ2-3; TRBD2 aligns across 9 bases. Per the germline V gene, CDR1 is SGHRS and CDR2 is YFSETQ. The CDR3 is made up of 16 amino acids. Trimming removed 6 bases from V and 0 bases from J; junction bases left unmatched: 8. Here the CDR3 reads CASTPLAGGSTDTQYF. The CDR3 nucleotides read TGCGCCAGCACCCCCCTCGCGGGGGGGAGCACAGATACGCAGTATTTT. Based on the CDR3 plus reference TRBV5-1 and TRBJ2-3, the full variable domain is KAGVTQTPRYLIKTRGQQVTLSCSPISGHRSVSWYQQTPGQGLQFLFEYFSETQRNKGNFPGRFSGRQFSNSRSEMNVSTLELGDSALYLCASTPLAGGSTDTQYFGPGTRLTVL.

This clonotype was found a few times. The V and J genes are TRBV20-1 and TRBJ2-3, with a tentative D call TRBD2 (6 bases). The CDR3 totals 12 residues. V was cut by 7 bases and J by 2 bases, with 10 bases left in between. Per germline, CDR1 DFQATT and CDR2 SNEGSKA (reference sequence). The CDR3 loop is CSGTGDTDTQYF. As DNA, the CDR3 is TGCAGTGGAACGGGGGACACAGATACGCAGTATTTT.

The chain joins TRBV20-1 to TRBJ1-5, with D possibly being TRBD1 (5 bases). Germline loops: CDR1 DFQATT, CDR2 SNEGSKA (reference sequence). V dropped 6 bases and J dropped 3 bases, with 15 bases sitting between them. This CDR3 has 14 residues. CDR3 residues: CSAPRRGFNQPQHF. For the CDR3, the DNA is TGCAGTGCACCGAGAAGGGGATTCAATCAGCCCCAGCATTTT.

This clonotype occurred once. The rearrangement uses TRBV7-3 and TRBJ2-1, with D perhaps matching TRBD2 (7 bases). V was pared by 0 bases and J by 1 base, with 13 bases between. Germline V gene lookup returns CDR1 SGHTA and CDR2 FQGTGA. The CDR3 loop spans 17 amino acids. CDR3 DNA sequence: TGTGCCAGCAGCTTAACTGGGGGGGCGCGGTCCTACAATGAGCAGTTCTTC. Translation: CASSLTGGARSYNEQFF.

A few counts support this clonotype. The chain recombines TRBV12-3 or TRBV12-4 with TRBJ1-3; tentatively, D is TRBD1 (5 bases). With 5 bases removed from V and 1 base from J, the gap between germline ends came to 15 bases. The CDR3 extends over 16 amino acids. DNA of the CDR3: TGTGCCAGCAGTCCCCCAGGCAGGGTATCTGGAAACACCATATATTTT. Translated: CASSPPGRVSGNTIYF.

In its sample, this clonotype was seen a few times. The chain is built from TRBV9 and TRBJ1-5, with D maybe TRBD1 (6 bases). Per germline, CDR1 SGDLS and CDR2 YYNGEE. V was clipped by 0 bases and J by 2 bases, with 9 bases between them. The CDR3 runs 15 residues. CDR3 amino acids: CASSVGWTGNQPQHF. CDR3 bases: TGTGCCAGCAGCGTAGGATGGACAGGCAATCAGCCCCAGCATTTT.

This chain joins TRBV29-1 and TRBJ2-7, with a tentative D call TRBD1 (6 bases). Germline V CDR1 and CDR2: SQVTM, ANQGSEA. The CDR3 contains 12 residues. The V gene lost 4 bases and the J gene lost 6 bases, with 13 bases spanning the gap. The DNA of the CDR3 is TGCAGCGTTGTAGTAGGGGGACGCGAGCAGTACTTC. Its protein is CSVVVGGREQYF.

This clonotype was detected only a few times. The chain links TRBV6-1 to TRBJ1-2; D ambiguous. Per the germline V gene, CDR1 is MNHNS and CDR2 is SASEGT. V was shortened by 5 bases and J by 7 bases, with 14 bases between the two germline ends. This CDR3 has 13 amino acids. In nucleotides, the CDR3 is TGTGCCAGCAGTAATAAGTTCGCGGGTGGCTACACCTTC. Its translation is CASSNKFAGGYTF.

The rearrangement links TRBV27 to TRBJ1-2; tentative D call: TRBD1 (6 bases). The CDR3 runs to 15 residues. Between the trimmed V and J ends, which lost 5 bases and 4 bases, there was a span of 17 bases. Germline CDR1 reads MNHEY; CDR2 reads SMNVEV (reference sequence). This CDR3 is CASSPLSDRPYGYTF. The CDR3 DNA reads as TGTGCCAGCAGTCCCCTCTCCGACAGGCCCTATGGCTACACCTTC.

This clonotype showed up just a few times. The chain couples TRBV20-1 to TRBJ2-3, with 9 bases lining up with TRBD2. With 7 bases clipped from V and 6 bases from J, the junction kept 8 bases outside the gene matches. Germline-derived CDR1 and CDR2 are DFQATT and SNEGSKA (reference sequence). The CDR3 has 13 amino acids. CDR3 nucleotide sequence: TGCAGTGTCCCCGGGACTAGCAGGGATACGCAGTATTTT. This sequence encodes CSVPGTSRDTQYF.

This clonotype showed up just a few times. V and J are TRBV29-1 and TRBJ2-7; 10 nucleotides line up with TRBD1. The CDR3 is 13 residues long. In germline, CDR1 is SQVTM, CDR2 ANQGSEA. V dropped 4 bases and J dropped 7; count of bases not matched to a gene: 7. The CDR3 region is CSVGLDRGLEQYF. The CDR3 nucleotides read TGCAGCGTTGGCCTCGACAGGGGGCTTGAGCAGTACTTC.

The V gene is TRBV5-6, the J gene TRBJ2-1; 7 bases match TRBD2. With V trimmed by 2 bases and J by 5 bases, 4 bases remained unmatched. Germline CDR1 reads SGHDT; CDR2 reads YYEEEE. The length of the CDR3 is 14 residues. CDR3 residues: CASSFSGFNNEQFF. The CDR3 nucleotides are TGTGCCAGCAGCTTTAGCGGGTTTAACAATGAGCAGTTCTTC.

This rearrangement joins TRBV10-3 to TRBJ2-1, with unresolved D. V dropped 6 bases and J dropped 4 bases, with 4 bases sitting between them. The germline gives CDR1 ENHRY, CDR2 SYGVKD. This CDR3 is 11 amino acids long. DNA for the CDR3: TGTGCCATCAGCAAATACAATGAGCAGTTCTTC. Translated, it gives CAISKYNEQFF.

Here the CDR3 reads CASTYRGTHEQYF. The CDR3 DNA follows: TGTGCCAGCACCTACAGGGGTACGCACGAGCAGTACTTC. The rearrangement joins TRBV6-2 or TRBV6-3 to TRBJ2-7, with 7 bases fitting TRBD1. After removal of 7 bases from V and 5 bases from J, the junction contained 8 bases not matched to a gene. This CDR3 spans 13 amino acids. Germline loops: CDR1 MNHEY, CDR2 SVGEGT.

The CDR3 sequence is CASSWGGSNYGYTF. CDR3 DNA: TGTGCCAGCAGTTGGGGGGGATCTAACTATGGCTACACCTTC. The chain carries TRBV6-5 and TRBJ1-2; D might be TRBD1 (5 bases). The length of the CDR3 is 14 residues. Trimming took 4 bases from V and 0 from J, leaving 9 bases between them. The germline V gene encodes CDR1 MNHEY and CDR2 SVGAGI.

The J gene is TRBJ2-7, the V gene TRBV29-1; 10 nucleotides line up with TRBD2. CDR1 SQVTM and CDR2 ANQGSEA come from the germline V gene. Unmatched junction bases numbered 0, after V lost 4 bases and J lost 3 bases. There are 12 residues in the CDR3. Here the CDR3 reads CSVASGGYEQYF. CDR3 DNA sequence: TGCAGCGTTGCTAGCGGGGGCTACGAGCAGTACTTC.

A few counts support this clonotype. The chain's CDR3 is CASSTGTGRETQYF. CDR3 DNA sequence: TGCGCCAGCAGCACCGGGACAGGGAGAGAGACCCAGTACTTC. The V gene is TRBV5-1, the J gene TRBJ2-5, with TRBD1 identical over 9 bases. CDR3 size: 14 residues. The trim removed 4 bases at V and 4 bases at J, leaving 5 bases unmatched. Germline loops: CDR1 SGHRS, CDR2 YFSETQ.

The V call is TRBV28, the J call TRBJ2-3; TRBD1 is a possible D gene (5 bases). CDR1 is MDHEN, CDR2 SYDVKM, per germline. Deletions cut 6 bases from V and 2 bases from J, with 15 bases between. This CDR3 is built from 15 residues. This chain's CDR3 is CASRSHRRFTDTQYF. CDR3 nucleotide sequence: TGTGCCAGCAGGAGTCACAGGCGGTTCACAGATACGCAGTATTTT.

This clonotype was recorded a few times. The chain uses TRBV7-9 and TRBJ1-1; D may be TRBD1 (5 bases). From germline, CDR1 is SEHNR and CDR2 FQNEAQ (reference sequence). The CDR3 spans 13 residues. The ends were cut back, 3 bases at V and 5 bases at J, with 10 bases in the middle. CDR3 sequence reads: CASSFRVGTEAFF. As DNA, the CDR3 is TGTGCCAGCAGCTTCAGGGTTGGGACTGAAGCTTTCTTT.